These 27 T cell receptor beta chains came from one sample sequenced in a study of blood T cells in healthy people across ages. Using a J-beta primer mix together with a sample-barcoded 5' primer, a second PCR was run for roughly 7 to 12 cycles. TCRdb reprocessed the 5' RACE reads with MiXCR, giving one entry per CDR3 protein. Among around 1,100,000 distinct CDR3 sequences listed, roughly two fifths were seen once. The sequenced material came from blood. These receptors all come from a young man in good health.

The J gene is TRBJ2-1, the V gene TRBV10-3, with D possibly being TRBD2 (6 bases). From germline, CDR1 is ENHRY and CDR2 SYGVKD. There are 16 residues in the CDR3. Trimming shortened V by 2 bases and J by 0 bases, and 11 bases separated the two germline ends. DNA for the CDR3: TGTGCCATCAGTGAGCGTGCGGGGAGCTCCTACAATGAGCAGTTCTTC. The encoded protein is CAISERAGSSYNEQFF.

The chain uses TRBV7-2 and TRBJ2-7; a possible D gene is TRBD1 (6 bases). V lost 8 bases and J 6 bases, leaving 14 bases between the germline ends. From germline, CDR1 is SGHTA and CDR2 FQGNSA. The CDR3 loop spans 12 amino acids. As DNA, the CDR3 is TGTGCCAGCGTGACAGGAACAAGCGAGCAGTACTTC. Its translation is CASVTGTSEQYF.

The CDR3 nucleotides read TGCGCCAGCAGCCAAATGGCGGTGGGGATAAGCTCCTACGAGCAGTACTTC. It is translated as CASSQMAVGISSYEQYF. The J gene is TRBJ2-7, the V gene TRBV4-1; D not certain. The CDR3 is 17 amino acids. Trimming took 2 bases from V and 0 from J, leaving 17 bases between them. Germline CDR1 and CDR2: MGHRA and YSYEKL.

The V call is TRBV6-2 or TRBV6-3, the J call TRBJ1-2, with 7 bases lining up with TRBD1. In germline, CDR1 is MNHEY, CDR2 SVGEGT. The CDR3 extends over 15 amino acids. Losses at the gene ends were 2 bases for V and 2 bases for J; bases not matched to a gene: 5. CDR3 amino acids: CASSYRQTGNYGYTF. The DNA for the CDR3 is TGTGCCAGCAGTTACCGACAGACAGGGAACTATGGCTACACCTTC.

This chain connects TRBV6-5 to TRBJ2-7, with TRBD1 matching 11 bases. CDR1 MNHEY and CDR2 SVGAGI come from the germline V gene. The V gene end was trimmed by 0 bases and the J gene end by 7 bases; junction bases not matched to a gene: 2. This CDR3 comprises 14 residues. CDR3 sequence (DNA): TGTGCCAGCAGTTACTCTAGGGACAGGGGGGAGCAGTACTTC. Translation gives CASSYSRDRGEQYF.

This chain links TRBV4-1 with TRBJ1-2; D perhaps matches TRBD1 (5 bases). Germline V CDR1 and CDR2: MGHRA, YSYEKL. The V end was cut by 1 base, the J end by 5 bases, with 11 bases between. CDR3 length equals 14 residues. The CDR3 loop is CASSQAGLRYGYTF. In DNA, the CDR3 is TGCGCCAGCAGCCAAGCAGGGCTTCGGTATGGCTACACCTTC.

This chain joins TRBV12-3 or TRBV12-4 and TRBJ1-1; D not resolved. Trimming took off 5 bases at V and 1 base at J, with 14 bases between the two ends. The CDR3 is made up of 15 amino acids. The CDR3, as DNA: TGTGCCAGCAGTAAAACGGGAAATCGGAACACTGAAGCTTTCTTT. Encoded protein: CASSKTGNRNTEAFF.

There are a few counts of this clonotype. This chain connects TRBV4-1 to TRBJ2-7; 11 bases map to TRBD2. The CDR3 extends over 15 amino acids. Per germline, CDR1 MGHRA and CDR2 YSYEKL. V shed 3 bases, J shed 7 bases, and the junction held 8 bases outside the gene matches. CDR3 residues: CASSHSGGDYNEQYF. Written as DNA, the CDR3 is TGCGCCAGCAGCCATAGCGGGGGGGATTACAATGAGCAGTACTTC.

This clonotype has at least ten counts. The chain is built from TRBV6-2 or TRBV6-3 and TRBJ1-2; D is ambiguous. V was pared by 6 bases and J by 3 bases, with 5 bases between. From germline, CDR1 is MNHEY and CDR2 SVGEGT. The CDR3 spans 11 residues. CDR3 region: CASSRDYGYTF. The CDR3 DNA is TGTGCCAGCAGCCGCGACTATGGCTACACCTTC.

The chain is built from TRBV30 and TRBJ1-4, with 9 bases matching TRBD1. The CDR3 is 14 residues long. Trimming took 0 bases from V and 6 from J; bases not matched to a gene: 2. Germline CDR1 GTSNPN, CDR2 SVGIG (reference sequence). The CDR3 region has the DNA TGTGCCTGGAGTGTGGGACAGGGACATGAAAAACTGTTTTTT. Protein: CAWSVGQGHEKLFF.

The V call is TRBV9, the J call TRBJ2-5, with 7 bases aligning to TRBD1. Germline V CDR1 and CDR2: SGDLS, YYNGEE. The CDR3 runs to 15 residues. V dropped 3 bases and J dropped 1; count of bases not matched to a gene: 6. CDR3 nucleotides: TGTGCCAGCAGCGCCAGGACAGGACCCCAAGAGACCCAGTACTTC. It specifies CASSARTGPQETQYF.

This clonotype was detected a few times. This rearrangement joins TRBV7-9 to TRBJ1-1; D unresolved. There are 13 residues in the CDR3. Per germline, CDR1 SEHNR and CDR2 FQNEAQ (reference sequence). V was pared by 1 base and J by 6 bases, with 9 bases between. The CDR3 nucleotides read TGTGCCAGCAGCTTAGGGTCGACGGCTGAAGCTTTCTTT. It encodes CASSLGSTAEAFF.

This clonotype was seen many times. V and J are TRBV12-3 or TRBV12-4 and TRBJ2-7, with D uncertain. Between the trimmed V and J ends, which lost 5 bases and 3 bases, there was a span of 5 bases. The CDR3 spans 11 residues. CDR3 sequence reads: CASSNSYEQYF. The CDR3 DNA is TGTGCCAGCAGTAACAGCTACGAGCAGTACTTC.

The V and J genes are TRBV30 and TRBJ1-5; D gene uncertain. This CDR3 is 13 amino acids long. The germline CDR1 and CDR2 sequences are GTSNPN and SVGIG (reference sequence). Trimming removed 1 base from V and 5 bases from J, with 9 bases in between. The CDR3 here is CAWSEEIDQPQHF. The CDR3 DNA is TGTGCCTGGAGTGAGGAAATTGATCAGCCCCAGCATTTT.

The rearrangement uses TRBV6-5 and TRBJ1-5; D is unresolved. With 5 bases removed from V and 9 bases from J, the gap between germline ends came to 14 bases. Germline V gene data show CDR1 as MNHEY and CDR2 as SVGAGI. This CDR3 contains 13 residues. CDR3 nucleotide sequence: TGTGCCAGCAGTCTTAGTCAGATCACGCCCCAGCATTTT. Its translation is CASSLSQITPQHF.

This clonotype was seen a handful of times. V gene TRBV5-4 combines with J gene TRBJ1-3; D is unresolved. The V gene lost 3 bases and the J gene lost 4 bases, with 11 bases spanning the gap. Germline CDR1 is SGHNT and CDR2 is YYREEE (reference sequence). The CDR3 is 14 amino acids. CDR3 sequence reads: CASSWSGLGNTIYF. For the CDR3, the DNA is TGTGCCAGCAGCTGGTCAGGCCTCGGAAACACCATATATTTT.

The chain combines TRBV29-1 with TRBJ1-1; 7 bases match TRBD1. With 2 bases clipped from V and 0 bases from J, the junction kept 3 bases outside the gene matches. This CDR3 spans 14 amino acids. Germline lookup yields CDR1 SQVTM and CDR2 ANQGSEA. The chain's CDR3 is CSVEKGQLNTEAFF. The CDR3 coding sequence is TGCAGCGTTGAAAAGGGACAGTTGAACACTGAAGCTTTCTTT.

This clonotype was seen more than once but under ten times. The V and J genes are TRBV7-9 and TRBJ2-1, with D tentatively TRBD1 or TRBD2 (5 bases each). Trimming took 6 bases from V and 0 from J, leaving 15 bases between them. This CDR3 contains 16 residues. Germline V gives CDR1 SEHNR, CDR2 FQNEAQ (reference sequence). The CDR3 loop is CASREGTVSSYNEQFF. DNA of the CDR3: TGTGCCAGCAGAGAAGGGACGGTAAGCTCCTACAATGAGCAGTTCTTC. The full variable domain, with the rest looked up from reference TRBV7-9 and TRBJ2-1, is DTGVSQNPRHKITKRGQNVTFRCDPISEHNRLYWYRQTLGQGPEFLTYFQNEAQLEKSRLLSDRFSAERPKGSFSTLEIQRTEQGDSAMYLCASREGTVSSYNEQFFGPGTRLTVL.

In its sample, this clonotype was seen a few times. The chain employs TRBV5-1 and TRBJ2-5; D could derive from TRBD1 or TRBD2 (5 bases each). The CDR3 covers 17 residues. Germline assignment: CDR1 SGHRS and CDR2 YFSETQ. The V end lost 4 bases, the J end lost 11 bases, and 30 bases lay between the germline ends. The CDR3 nucleotides read TGCGCCAGCAGCCCCTTGGGAGACAGCTCACCCCTGACGTGGCAGTACTTC. Translating it yields CASSPLGDSSPLTWQYF.

This clonotype was seen more than once but under ten times. V gene TRBV12-3 or TRBV12-4 combines with J gene TRBJ1-6; D might be TRBD1 (6 bases). This CDR3 is built from 13 residues. V lost 5 bases and J lost 6, with 8 bases in between. The CDR3 coding sequence is TGTGCCAGCAGTGTGGGGGCTAATTCACCCCTCCACTTT. This encodes CASSVGANSPLHF.

This chain connects TRBV29-1 to TRBJ1-2; tentatively, D is TRBD1 (5 bases). The length of the CDR3 is 12 residues. The V gene's germline CDR1 is SQVTM and CDR2 ANQGSEA. V was clipped by 7 bases and J by 7 bases, with 16 bases between them. CDR3 sequence reads: CSGAGGSGGYTF. CDR3 DNA sequence: TGCAGCGGGGCGGGGGGATCAGGTGGCTACACCTTC.

The rearrangement uses TRBV2 and TRBJ2-1; D unresolved. Per the germline V gene, CDR1 is SNHLY and CDR2 is FYNNEI. V was shortened by 3 bases and J by 6 bases, with 18 bases between the two germline ends. The CDR3 runs to 16 residues. The CDR3 DNA is TGTGCCAGCAGTGAGGAGTTATTAGGGCGAGGCAATGAGCAGTTCTTC. It translates to CASSEELLGRGNEQFF.

This clonotype was recorded a few times. The chain has TRBV20-1 and TRBJ2-3; D remains unclear. V shed 5 bases and J shed 8 bases, with 14 bases lying between them. The CDR3 has 12 amino acids. CDR1 is DFQATT and CDR2 is SNEGSKA in the germline V gene (reference sequence). The CDR3 DNA is TGCAGTGCTCGTGCCACTGCAGGTACGCAGTATTTT. Amino acids: CSARATAGTQYF.

This clonotype was observed a single time. A read error may account for a junction end that differs from germline. The chain combines TRBV7-8 with TRBJ2-5; no firm D call. Germline CDR1 SGHVS, CDR2 FQNEAQ. This CDR3 has 13 amino acids. The CDR3 loop reads CASSLRRQEAQYF. The DNA for the CDR3 is TGTGCCAGCAGCTTACGGAGACAAGAGGCCCAGTACTTC.

The CDR3 DNA follows: TGCAGTGCTAGATCCTTCGGGACAGGGGGCTTGGATGAGCAGTTCTTC. Its protein is CSARSFGTGGLDEQFF. The chain recombines TRBV20-1 with TRBJ2-1; 12 bases fit TRBD1. CDR1 and CDR2 (germline): DFQATT, SNEGSKA (reference sequence). This CDR3 is built from 16 residues. V gave up 2 bases and J gave up 8 bases; unmatched junction bases: 10.

This sequence joins TRBV10-3 and TRBJ2-7; D is possibly TRBD2 (5 bases). The CDR3 loop spans 13 amino acids. Germline values: CDR1 ENHRY, CDR2 SYGVKD. V was clipped by 4 bases and J by 7 bases, with 14 bases between them. In DNA, the CDR3 is TGTGCCATCAGTGGGACTGTCTACAATGAGCAGTACTTC. Translating gives CAISGTVYNEQYF.

The rearrangement uses TRBV4-1 and TRBJ1-3, with D possibly being TRBD1 (5 bases). V was clipped by 0 bases and J by 1 base, with 16 bases between them. The V gene's germline CDR1 is MGHRA and CDR2 YSYEKL. The CDR3 spans 18 residues. CDR3 protein: CASSQDSGGGWSGNTIYF. The CDR3 coding sequence is TGCGCCAGCAGCCAAGATTCAGGCGGGGGATGGTCTGGAAACACCATATATTTT.